This T cell receptor beta chain was sequenced during a study of shared clonotypes between healthy human individuals. Background on the study: The donor pool was made up of two women and a few men aged 18 to 49. Each donor's CD4 naive and CD4 memory cells filled three plates apiece, CD8 naive two, and CD8 memory one.

TCRdb's copy holds only in-frame clones and misses some; the assay was immunoSEQ multiplex PCR. Of nearly 1,000,000 clones listed, about 80% are singletons. Study observations and caveats: Genetic and exposure-history diversity was limited by the few donors. Compared with memory subsets, naive subsets generally had larger estimated richness.

Concerning this clone: Its cognate antigen is unknown.

The CDR3 covers 14 residues. The V end lost 5 bases, the J end lost 5 bases, and 13 bases lay between the germline ends. Germline CDR1 reads SGHAT; CDR2 reads FQNNGV. This chain links TRBV11-2 with TRBJ1-5, with D uncertain. Sequencing used memory CD4+ T cells sorted from blood. Subset of the sample: CD45RA-negative fraction. This TCR derives from a man aged 18 to 29 in good health. The CDR3 DNA follows: TGTGCCAGCAGCCCCGCGATGAGGGATCAGCCCCAGCATTTT. Residues: CASSPAMRDQPQHF.